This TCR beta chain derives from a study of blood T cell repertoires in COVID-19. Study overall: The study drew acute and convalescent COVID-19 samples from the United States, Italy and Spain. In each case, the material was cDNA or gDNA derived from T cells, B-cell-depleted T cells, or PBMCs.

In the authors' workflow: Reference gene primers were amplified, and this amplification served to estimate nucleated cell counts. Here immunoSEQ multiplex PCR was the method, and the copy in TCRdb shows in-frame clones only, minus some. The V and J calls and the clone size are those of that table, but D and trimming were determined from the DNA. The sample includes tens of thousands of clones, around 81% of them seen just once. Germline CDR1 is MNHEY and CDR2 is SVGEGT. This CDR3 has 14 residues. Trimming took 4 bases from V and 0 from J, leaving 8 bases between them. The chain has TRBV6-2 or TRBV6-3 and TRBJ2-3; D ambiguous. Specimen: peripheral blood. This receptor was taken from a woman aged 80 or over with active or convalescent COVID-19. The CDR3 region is CASSLDTSTDTQYF. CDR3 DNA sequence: TGTGCCAGCAGTTTAGATACTAGCACAGATACGCAGTATTTT.